These 17 T cell receptor beta chains originate from one sample sequenced in a study of blood T cell repertoires in COVID-19. Profiling relied on immunoSEQ multiplex PCR, and the TCRdb table lists in-frame clones only, not all of them. Seen here are 210,000 or so clones, around 87% observed once, and the top ten hold about 0.58%. The source material was peripheral blood. The source of these receptors is a man in his fifties or sixties with acute or convalescent COVID-19.

The V gene is TRBV19, the J gene TRBJ2-4, with D possibly TRBD1 on 6 matching bases. CDR3 size: 11 residues. With 6 bases removed from V and 9 bases from J, the gap between germline ends came to 9 bases. The germline CDR1 and CDR2 sequences are LNHDA and SQIVND (reference sequence). CDR3: CASRTGRIQYF. The CDR3 nucleotides are TGTGCCAGTAGAACAGGGCGCATTCAGTACTTC.

This clone was counted between two and nine times. The chain has TRBV4-1 and TRBJ2-2; D may be TRBD2 (5 bases). V gave up 3 bases and J gave up 7 bases, with 15 bases separating them. There are 15 residues in the CDR3. Germline CDR1 is MGHRA and CDR2 is YSYEKL. The CDR3 DNA reads TGCGCCAGCAGCCACACCCTTGAGGGTTTCGGGGAGCTGTTTTTT. Translated, it gives CASSHTLEGFGELFF.

The chain combines TRBV5-1 with TRBJ1-6; tentatively, D is TRBD1 (5 bases). The CDR3 covers 16 residues. CDR1 is SGHRS, CDR2 YFSETQ, per germline. V was pared by 1 base and J by 8 bases, with 16 bases between. Here the CDR3 DNA reads TGCGCCAGCAGCTTGACCTTCACAGGTCTGGATTCACCCCTCCACTTT. Its protein is CASSLTFTGLDSPLHF.

On this clone itself: The junction does not match germline at one end; this may be a read error. The J gene is TRBJ2-3, the V gene TRBV7-7; D ambiguous. CDR1 and CDR2 (germline): SSHAT, FNYEAQ (reference sequence). This CDR3 has 14 residues. Here the CDR3 DNA reads TGTGCTAGCAGCTTAACGAGGTCCACAGATACGCAGTATTTT. Translating gives CASSLTRSTDTQYF. The complete variable domain, with remaining parts taken from reference TRBV7-7 and TRBJ2-3, reads GAGVSQSPRYKVTKRGQDVTLRCDPISSHATLYWYQQALGQGPEFLTYFNYEAQPDKSGLPSDRFSAERPEGSISTLTIQRTEQRDSAMYRCASSLTRSTDTQYFGPGTRLTVL.

The V gene is TRBV5-1, the J gene TRBJ2-5, with TRBD1 as a possible D gene (5 bases). The CDR3 covers 13 residues. Germline CDR1 and CDR2: SGHRS and YFSETQ. Trimming took 4 bases from V and 4 from J, leaving 11 bases between them. The CDR3: CASSQAGRETQYF. The CDR3 region has the DNA TGCGCCAGCAGCCAAGCAGGGCGAGAGACCCAGTACTTC.

The V call is TRBV6-2 or TRBV6-3, the J call TRBJ2-3, with D hard to call. The CDR3 contains 14 residues. Per the germline V gene, CDR1 is MNHEY and CDR2 is SVGEGT. Trimming cost V 3 bases and J 3 bases, with 10 bases left between them. Here the CDR3 reads CASSYSGGTDTQYF. CDR3 sequence (DNA): TGTGCCAGCAGTTATTCGGGTGGGACAGATACGCAGTATTTT.

The V gene is TRBV2, the J gene TRBJ1-1; 10 nucleotides match TRBD1. The length of the CDR3 is 14 residues. CDR1 SNHLY and CDR2 FYNNEI come from the germline V gene. V lost 6 bases to trimming and J lost 5 bases; unmatched junction nucleotides: 6. In DNA, the CDR3 is TGTGCCAGCAGCCGGGACAGGGGTACTACTGAAGCTTTCTTT. Its translation is CASSRDRGTTEAFF.

Only a few counts were recorded for this clone. Different DNA sequences within this sample yield the same CDR3. This CDR3 is CASSLTGESNSPLHF. The DNA for the CDR3 is TGTGCCAGCAGCCTAACAGGGGAAAGCAATTCACCCCTCCACTTT. J is TRBJ1-6 and V is TRBV11-2; the match to TRBD1 covers 7 bases. The CDR3 is 15 amino acids. The germline gives CDR1 SGHAT, CDR2 FQNNGV. J lost 7 bases, V lost 5 bases, and 8 bases had no gene match.

The chain is built from TRBV7-6 and TRBJ2-3, with 10 bases aligning to TRBD2. With 6 bases clipped from V and 5 bases from J, the junction kept 17 bases outside the gene matches. The CDR3 has 18 residues. Germline V gives CDR1 SGHVS, CDR2 FNYEAQ. CDR3 bases: TGTGCCAGCAGTTTCGCCGGGACTAGCGCTGGGGCGGGAGATACGCAGTATTTT. Protein: CASSFAGTSAGAGDTQYF.

The chain carries TRBV29-1 and TRBJ2-6; no reliable D call. CDR1 is SQVTM and CDR2 is ANQGSEA in the germline V gene. This CDR3 contains 12 residues. The V end lost 7 bases, the J end lost 0 bases, and 4 bases lay between the germline ends. CDR3 bases: TGCAGCGCCCTCTCTGGGGCCAACGTCCTGACTTTC. This encodes CSALSGANVLTF.

The J gene is TRBJ2-7, the V gene TRBV6-2 or TRBV6-3, with 7 bases that match TRBD1. CDR3 length: 12 amino acids. From germline, CDR1 is MNHEY and CDR2 SVGEGT. V gave up 5 bases and J gave up 3 bases; unmatched junction bases: 1. In DNA, the CDR3 is TGTGCCAGCAGTAGACAGGGCTACGAGCAGTACGTC. This encodes CASSRQGYEQYV.

The V gene is TRBV10-3, the J gene TRBJ2-1; the match to TRBD2 covers 10 bases. The V gene end was trimmed by 8 bases and the J gene end by 10 bases; junction bases not matched to a gene: 11. Germline values: CDR1 ENHRY, CDR2 SYGVKD. This CDR3 contains 14 residues. The CDR3 nucleotides are TGTGCCATCTCGGGGACTAGCGTGCAGGGGGAGCAGTTCTTC. This gives the protein CAISGTSVQGEQFF.

This sequence joins TRBV5-4 and TRBJ2-1; perhaps TRBD2 as D (6 bases). This CDR3 contains 15 residues. The germline gives CDR1 SGHNT, CDR2 YYREEE (reference sequence). The CDR3, as DNA: TGTGCGGCCAGCAGCCGGGGGTTTCATTACAATGAGCAGTTCTTC. Protein: CAASSRGFHYNEQFF.

The chain employs TRBV27 and TRBJ1-1; D might be TRBD1 (6 bases). Trimming shortened V by 6 bases and J by 1 base, and 12 bases separated the two germline ends. The CDR3 consists of 14 residues. The germline gives CDR1 MNHEY, CDR2 SMNVEV (reference sequence). The CDR3 region has the DNA TGTGCCAGCAGGCGAGTGGACAGGAACACTGAAGCTTTCTTT. Its protein product is CASRRVDRNTEAFF.

CDR3 loop: CASRGGVSPQYF. The CDR3 region has the DNA TGTGCCAGCAGAGGAGGAGTCTCCCCGCAGTATTTT. The V call is TRBV12-3 or TRBV12-4, the J call TRBJ2-3; weak D call: TRBD2 (5 bases). This CDR3 is built from 12 residues. V gave up 6 bases and J gave up 10 bases, with 14 bases separating them.

This chain joins TRBV7-2 and TRBJ2-5, with a possible D match to TRBD2 (5 bases). This CDR3 is built from 16 residues. Germline V CDR1 and CDR2: SGHTA, FQGNSA. The ends were cut back, 4 bases at V and 4 bases at J, with 19 bases in the middle. The CDR3 DNA reads TGTGCCAGCAGCTCCGTGGTAGCGCAAGGCACAGAGACCCAGTACTTC. Its translation is CASSSVVAQGTETQYF.

The rearrangement uses TRBV7-2 and TRBJ2-1, with TRBD2 matching 15 bases. V gave up 5 bases and J gave up 7 bases; unmatched junction bases: 9. The CDR3 contains 17 residues. The germline V gene has CDR1 SGHTA and CDR2 FQGNSA. The DNA for the CDR3 is TGTGCCAGCAGCCTCAGGACTAGCGGGGGGGCAGTGAATGAGCAGTTCTTC. Amino acids: CASSLRTSGGAVNEQFF.